A selection of T cell receptor beta chains follows, all from one sample in a study of cytomegalovirus exposure and HLA in healthy donors. Data came from immunoSEQ multiplex PCR; TCRdb stores just in-frame clones and leaves some out. This table holds around 100,000 clones, roughly 80% found once. Source material: PBMCs. These receptors all stem from a female donor in good health and CMV-seropositive. The CDR3 runs from the conserved cysteine through the conserved F or W. D genes are given only for firm matches. Clone size is not always given. Where it is, it says once, few, many or a class for expanded clones.

d_call,j_call,clone_size,v_call,cdr3_aa,cdr3_nt
NA,TRBJ2-1,NA,TRBV18,CASSRGTDSSYNEQFF,TGTGCCAGCTCCCGCGGGACCGATAGCTCCTACAATGAGCAGTTCTTC
NA,TRBJ1-2,NA,TRBV10-2,CASMMEGRSDGYTF,TGCGCCAGCATGATGGAGGGACGTTCGGATGGCTACACCTTC
TRBD1,TRBJ1-1,NA,TRBV30,CAWKGQLNTEAFF,TGTGCCTGGAAGGGACAGCTTAACACTGAAGCTTTCTTT
TRBD2,TRBJ2-2,NA,TRBV28,CASRLTSGTSGELFF,TGTGCCAGCCGCTTGACTAGCGGGACGTCCGGGGAGCTGTTTTTT
NA,TRBJ1-4,NA,TRBV4-1,CASSQVGGNEKLFF,TGCGCCAGCAGCCAAGTAGGGGGTAATGAAAAACTGTTTTTT
NA,TRBJ1-5,few,TRBV19,CASSMYTFANQPQHF,TGTGCCAGTAGTATGTACACCTTTGCCAATCAGCCCCAGCATTTT
TRBD1,TRBJ1-1,few,TRBV30,CAWSDDRVGAFF,TGTGCCTGGAGTGATGACAGGGTTGGGGCTTTCTTT
TRBD1,TRBJ2-6,NA,TRBV9,CASSNPGDREYSGANVLTF,TGTGCCAGCAGCAACCCCGGGGACAGGGAGTACTCTGGGGCCAACGTCCTGACTTTC
TRBD1,TRBJ2-1,NA,TRBV29-1,CSVRRQGEYNEQFF,TGCAGCGTTAGGAGACAGGGTGAATACAATGAGCAGTTCTTC
NA,TRBJ2-7,many,TRBV9,CASSLNTASGEQYF,TGTGCCAGCAGCTTAAACACAGCTTCAGGCGAGCAGTACTTC
NA,TRBJ1-2,NA,TRBV7-2,CASSSGLGLNYGYTF,TGTGCCAGCAGCTCGGGACTCGGCTTAAACTATGGCTACACCTTC
TRBD1,TRBJ1-6,NA,TRBV30,CAGSGGTGYSPLHF,TGTGCCGGCTCCGGGGGGACAGGATATTCACCCCTCCACTTT
NA,TRBJ1-5,NA,TRBV27,CASTLVAGLNQPQHF,TGTGCCAGCACCTTAGTCGCAGGGCTCAATCAGCCCCAGCATTTT
NA,TRBJ2-1,NA,TRBV7-2,CASSLDRLTYNEQFF,TGTGCCAGCAGCTTAGACAGACTAACCTACAATGAGCAGTTCTTC
TRBD2,TRBJ2-1,once,TRBV27,CASSTWTSGLKGEQFF,TGTGCCAGCAGTACCTGGACTAGCGGATTGAAAGGGGAGCAGTTCTTC
NA,TRBJ2-7,NA,TRBV15,CATSRVRGNEQYF,TGTGCCACCAGCAGAGTAAGAGGGAACGAGCAGTACTTC
NA,TRBJ2-1,NA,TRBV5-1,CASSLELTSRSRREQFF,TGCGCCAGCAGCTTGGAATTAACTAGCAGGTCCAGACGTGAGCAGTTCTTC
TRBD1,TRBJ2-1,NA,TRBV6-5,CASSMDRGPVNEQFF,TGTGCCAGCAGTATGGACAGGGGGCCGGTCAATGAGCAGTTCTTC
NA,TRBJ1-5,NA,TRBV30,CAWSVGATTNQPQHF,TGTGCCTGGAGTGTAGGGGCTACGACGAATCAGCCCCAGCATTTT
NA,TRBJ2-3,NA,TRBV7-9,CSSSLLMTDTQYF,TGTTCCAGCAGCTTATTAATGACAGATACGCAGTATTTT
TRBD1,TRBJ1-2,NA,TRBV28,CASSSDHQGDYGYTF,TGTGCCAGCAGTTCCGACCATCAGGGGGACTATGGCTACACCTTC
TRBD2,TRBJ2-1,NA,TRBV6-5,CASSRGGRAFNEQFF,TGTGCCAGCAGTAGGGGCGGGAGGGCCTTCAATGAGCAGTTCTTC